Following are 27 T cell receptor beta chains from one sample sequenced in a study of technical replicates of blood from several donors. Assay used: immunoSEQ multiplex PCR; TCRdb lists only in-frame clones, some missing. The sample carries 60,000 to 85,000 clones, around 97% recorded once. The sequenced material came from T cells isolated from PBMCs. The receptor set was obtained from a human donor in good health.

The rearrangement joins TRBV27 to TRBJ1-6; D remains ambiguous. Germline V gives CDR1 MNHEY, CDR2 SMNVEV (reference sequence). Trimming removed 7 bases at V and 10 bases at J, with 14 bases between. There are 13 residues in the CDR3. The CDR3 coding sequence is TGTGCCAGCAAAAGGACTCAATTGTCACCCCTCCACTTT. It translates to CASKRTQLSPLHF.

The rearrangement links TRBV11-3 to TRBJ2-5, with 11 bases lining up with TRBD1. V shed 5 bases and J 4 bases; nucleotides not matched to a gene: 12. This CDR3 contains 17 residues. Germline V CDR1 and CDR2: SGHNT, YENEEA. The DNA for the CDR3 is TGTGCCAGCAGCGACGGGACAGGGGGAAGTATATTAGAGACCCAGTACTTC. As protein: CASSDGTGGSILETQYF. The variable domain in full, with the rest retrieved from reference TRBV11-3 and TRBJ2-5, is EAGVVQSPRYKIIEKKQPVAFWCNPISGHNTLYWYLQNLGQGPELLIRYENEEAVDDSQLPKDRFSAERLKGVDSTLKIQPAELGDSAVYLCASSDGTGGSILETQYFGPGTRLLVL.

The chain joins TRBV6-1 to TRBJ1-2; the match to TRBD1 covers 8 bases. The CDR3 loop spans 13 amino acids. With V trimmed by 10 bases and J by 4 bases, 8 bases remained unmatched. In germline, CDR1 is MNHNS, CDR2 SASEGT. The CDR3: CATRTGLGYGYTF. CDR3 bases: TGTGCCACCCGGACAGGGCTTGGCTATGGCTACACCTTC.

The rearrangement joins TRBV29-1 to TRBJ2-2, with no clear D. CDR3 length equals 13 residues. V was trimmed by 6 bases and J by 4 bases, leaving 12 bases between them. Germline CDR1 is SQVTM and CDR2 is ANQGSEA. This CDR3 reads CSVSIPSTGELFF. In DNA form, the CDR3 reads TGCAGCGTAAGCATCCCGTCCACCGGGGAGCTGTTTTTT.

The rearrangement uses TRBV5-1 and TRBJ1-2, with 9 bases aligning to TRBD1. The CDR3 is made up of 16 amino acids. Germline V gene lookup returns CDR1 SGHRS and CDR2 YFSETQ. The junction had 10 bases not matched to a gene; V was cut back by 3 bases and J by 4 bases. In DNA, the CDR3 is TGCGCCAGCAGCTACCAACAGGGGGCGGACGTCTATGGCTACACCTTC. Translating gives CASSYQQGADVYGYTF.

The rearrangement joins TRBV11-1 to TRBJ2-7; D unclear. Germline loops: CDR1 SGHAT, CDR2 FQDESV (reference sequence). The ends were cut back, 4 bases at V and 4 bases at J, with 8 bases in the middle. The CDR3 runs to 12 residues. CDR3 sequence: CASSSEDYEQYF. CDR3 nucleotides: TGTGCCAGCAGCTCTGAGGATTACGAGCAGTACTTC.

The CDR3 DNA reads TGCGCCAGCAGTGAGTCAATTTACCCACAGGGTCCCTATGGCTACACCTTC. Amino acid sequence: CASSESIYPQGPYGYTF. The chain couples TRBV10-1 to TRBJ1-2; a possible D gene is TRBD1 (6 bases). The CDR3 contains 17 residues. V shed 0 bases and J shed 4 bases, with 18 bases lying between them. The V gene's germline CDR1 is WNHNN and CDR2 SYGVQD (reference sequence).

The chain links TRBV9 to TRBJ1-2; the D gene is possibly TRBD1 (6 bases). Germline loops: CDR1 SGDLS, CDR2 YYNGEE. CDR3 length: 18 amino acids. Trimming shortened V by 4 bases and J by 1 base, and 23 bases separated the two germline ends. CDR3: CASSPSGGAATYNYGYTF. The CDR3 nucleotides read TGTGCCAGCAGCCCGAGCGGGGGGGCAGCCACCTATAACTATGGCTACACCTTC.

V usage is TRBV11-2 and J usage is TRBJ2-7, with D maybe TRBD1 (6 bases). The V end was cut by 1 base, the J end by 3 bases, with 16 bases between. The CDR3 totals 16 residues. Germline V gives CDR1 SGHAT, CDR2 FQNNGV. The CDR3 coding sequence is TGTGCCAGCAGCTTAGTACAACAGGGTTCGGGCTACGAGCAGTACTTC. Its protein is CASSLVQQGSGYEQYF.

The V and J genes are TRBV7-3 and TRBJ2-2, with 7 bases fitting TRBD1. V was pared by 10 bases and J by 8 bases, with 10 bases of the junction left unmatched. This CDR3 spans 13 amino acids. Germline V lookup: CDR1 SGHTA, CDR2 FQGTGA. CDR3 sequence reads: CATRQGVGGELFF. CDR3 in DNA: TGTGCCACCCGACAGGGTGTCGGGGGGGAGCTGTTTTTT. Variable domain in full (rest from reference TRBV7-3 and TRBJ2-2): GAGVSQTPSNKVTEKGKYVELRCDPISGHTALYWYRQSLGQGPEFLIYFQGTGAADDSGLPNDRFFAVRPEGSVSTLKIQRTERGDSAVYLCATRQGVGGELFFGEGSRLTVL.

V gene TRBV7-2 combines with J gene TRBJ2-5, with TRBD1 identical over 9 bases. Per germline, CDR1 SGHTA and CDR2 FQGNSA. This CDR3 comprises 16 residues. V lost 7 bases to trimming and J lost 0 bases; unmatched junction nucleotides: 9. CDR3 sequence (DNA): TGTGCCAGCACCTCGACGGGACAGGGCTACCAAGAGACCCAGTACTTC. Protein: CASTSTGQGYQETQYF.

The gene calls are TRBV28 and TRBJ1-2; 12 bases fit TRBD1. V shed 6 bases, J shed 8 bases, and the junction held 4 bases outside the gene matches. The CDR3 has 13 amino acids. Per the germline V gene, CDR1 is MDHEN and CDR2 is SYDVKM. The CDR3 bases are TGTGCCAGCAGCCCTGGGACAGGGGGCGGCTACACCTTC. This translates into CASSPGTGGGYTF.

This chain connects TRBV29-1 to TRBJ1-2, with D uncertain. CDR1 and CDR2 from the germline V gene are SQVTM and ANQGSEA. V lost 5 bases and J 8 bases, leaving 12 bases between the germline ends. The CDR3 loop spans 11 amino acids. CDR3 region: CSVLPLEGYTF. The CDR3 DNA reads TGCAGCGTTCTCCCCCTCGAGGGCTACACCTTC.

The chain is built from TRBV4-1 and TRBJ1-1; D might be TRBD1 (5 bases). Germline assignment: CDR1 MGHRA and CDR2 YSYEKL. The V end was cut by 2 bases, the J end by 3 bases, with 16 bases between. The CDR3 extends over 16 amino acids. CDR3: CASSQPIRGRDTEAFF. In DNA, the CDR3 is TGCGCCAGCAGCCAACCCATAAGGGGCAGGGACACTGAAGCTTTCTTT.

The V gene is TRBV29-1, the J gene TRBJ2-4; D may be TRBD1 (5 bases). Germline V CDR1 and CDR2: SQVTM, ANQGSEA. V dropped 6 bases and J dropped 4 bases, with 16 bases sitting between them. The CDR3 runs to 14 residues. The CDR3 DNA is TGCAGCGTCAAGCCGACAGACCTTAAAAACATTCAGTACTTC. Its protein is CSVKPTDLKNIQYF.

V and J are TRBV7-2 and TRBJ2-7; D uncertain. V lost 2 bases and J lost 2, with 7 bases in between. CDR3 length: 13 amino acids. Germline values: CDR1 SGHTA, CDR2 FQGNSA. The CDR3 DNA reads as TGTGCCAGCAGCTTAACTACTACCTACGAGCAGTACTTC. Translated: CASSLTTTYEQYF. Based on the CDR3 plus reference TRBV7-2 and TRBJ2-7, the full variable domain is GAGVSQSPSNKVTEKGKDVELRCDPISGHTALYWYRQSLGQGLEFLIYFQGNSAPDKSGLPSDRFSAERTGGSVSTLTIQRTQQEDSAVYLCASSLTTTYEQYFGPGTRLTVT.

V gene TRBV6-1 combines with J gene TRBJ2-1; a possible D gene is TRBD2 (5 bases). The CDR3 is 15 residues long. Germline values: CDR1 MNHNS, CDR2 SASEGT. Trimming pared 6 bases from V and 0 bases from J, leaving 12 bases between. The CDR3 region has the DNA TGTGCCAGCAGCCTTCCGGGAACCTCCTACAATGAGCAGTTCTTC. Translation: CASSLPGTSYNEQFF.

This chain links TRBV15 with TRBJ2-1; 7 bases match TRBD2. J was trimmed by 11 bases and V by 4 bases; bases with no gene match: 11. The CDR3 covers 14 residues. Germline V gene lookup returns CDR1 LNHNV and CDR2 YYDKDF (reference sequence). The CDR3: CATSTIAGPIQQFF. Here the CDR3 DNA reads TGTGCCACCAGCACAATAGCGGGCCCAATTCAGCAGTTCTTC.

V usage is TRBV27 and J usage is TRBJ2-7, with D possibly matching TRBD2 (6 bases). CDR1 is MNHEY, CDR2 SMNVEV, per germline (reference sequence). This CDR3 has 12 residues. V gave up 8 bases and J gave up 2 bases, with 10 bases separating them. CDR3 in DNA: TGTGCCAGCTGGGGGGTTGCCTACGAGCAGTACTTC. It encodes CASWGVAYEQYF.

This clone was seen a handful of times. The chain has TRBV4-1 and TRBJ1-5, with D possibly being TRBD1 (6 bases). V lost 0 bases to trimming and J lost 5 bases, with 14 bases between them. The CDR3 has 16 residues. CDR1 MGHRA and CDR2 YSYEKL come from the germline V gene. CDR3 amino acids: CASSQDWGQGYQPQHF. CDR3 nucleotides: TGCGCCAGCAGCCAAGATTGGGGGCAGGGCTATCAGCCCCAGCATTTT.

The chain uses TRBV7-9 and TRBJ1-2; 11 bases match TRBD1. The CDR3 has 17 residues. Germline-derived CDR1 and CDR2 are SEHNR and FQNEAQ (reference sequence). V trimming: 5 bases; J trimming: 4 bases; junction bases outside the gene matches: 12. CDR3 DNA: TGTGCCAGCAGCGTTCGGGACAGGGGGAACCGCGGCTATGGCTACACCTTC. Encoded protein: CASSVRDRGNRGYGYTF.

The chain employs TRBV19 and TRBJ1-1; D is undetermined. The length of the CDR3 is 14 residues. V lost 9 bases and J 4 bases, leaving 18 bases between the germline ends. The germline V gene has CDR1 LNHDA and CDR2 SQIVND (reference sequence). The CDR3 sequence is CASDLGVGGTEAFF. The CDR3 DNA reads as TGTGCCAGCGACCTAGGAGTCGGTGGCACTGAAGCTTTCTTT.

This clone was detected once. V and J are TRBV5-4 and TRBJ2-3; 9 nucleotides agree with TRBD2. Germline V gene lookup returns CDR1 SGHNT and CDR2 YYREEE (reference sequence). V dropped 1 base and J dropped 0; count of bases not matched to a gene: 6. This CDR3 comprises 17 residues. The CDR3 coding sequence is TGTGCCAGCAGCTTGTTTGCGGGGGGGCCAAGCACAGATACGCAGTATTTT. Translated: CASSLFAGGPSTDTQYF.

This chain connects TRBV4-1 to TRBJ2-5, with 9 nucleotides matching TRBD1. V lost 0 bases to trimming and J lost 4 bases; unmatched junction nucleotides: 6. The CDR3 sequence is 16 residues long. The germline V gene has CDR1 MGHRA and CDR2 YSYEKL. The CDR3 bases are TGCGCCAGCAGCCAAGAGACAGGGGGTCCGCCAGAGACCCAGTACTTC. It codes for CASSQETGGPPETQYF.

The J gene is TRBJ2-7, the V gene TRBV7-6, with 7 nucleotides matching TRBD1. Germline V gives CDR1 SGHVS, CDR2 FNYEAQ. V shed 2 bases, J shed 2 bases, and the junction held 9 bases outside the gene matches. CDR3 length equals 16 residues. CDR3 loop: CASSLTLGQVTYEQYF. The CDR3 DNA sequence: TGTGCCAGCAGCTTAACCCTCGGACAGGTGACCTACGAGCAGTACTTC.

The chain combines TRBV11-3 with TRBJ1-6; 7 positions agree with TRBD1. V shed 4 bases, J shed 0 bases, and the junction held 6 bases outside the gene matches. CDR3 length equals 17 residues. In germline, CDR1 is SGHNT, CDR2 YENEEA. In DNA form, the CDR3 reads TGTGCCAGCAGCTCCCCGGGACAGAGCTCCTATAATTCACCCCTCCACTTT. Its protein is CASSSPGQSSYNSPLHF.

The rearrangement joins TRBV2 to TRBJ2-5; TRBD2 agrees at 9 bases. V shed 7 bases and J 4 bases; nucleotides not matched to a gene: 7. Germline V lookup: CDR1 SNHLY, CDR2 FYNNEI. The length of the CDR3 is 14 residues. The chain's CDR3 is CASNSGRTTETQYF. The CDR3 DNA follows: TGTGCCAGCAATAGCGGGAGAACCACAGAGACCCAGTACTTC. Drawing the rest from reference TRBV2 and TRBJ2-5, the complete variable domain is EPEVTQTPSHQVTQMGQEVILRCVPISNHLYFYWYRQILGQKVEFLVSFYNNEISEKSEIFDDQFSVERPDGSNFTLKIRSTKLEDSAMYFCASNSGRTTETQYFGPGTRLLVL.